The TCR beta chain under discussion was sequenced for a study of Ad26.COV2.S vaccination and SARS-CoV-2 variants (dated by TCRdb to about 2021). For the wider study: Vaccine-arm donors came from COV1001, a multicentre, randomized, double-blind, placebo-controlled phase I-IIa trial of Ad26.COV2.S in healthy adults. Trial participants were randomized into five groups of five, in which low-dose or high-dose Ad26.COV2.S was given once or twice, or placebo was given on both occasions. The TCR-sequenced set comprised approximately 30 samples: around 20 Ad26.COV2.S vaccine recipients, 5 placebo recipients and 8 SARS-CoV-2 convalescent individuals. Investigators remained blinded to trial group allocation during experiments and outcome assessment. Ad26.COV2.S was given intramuscularly at 5x10^10 or 1x10^11 viral particles, as a single shot or as two shots 56 days apart. The specificity and breadth of SARS-CoV-2-reactive T cell receptors after Ad26.COV2.S vaccination were assessed by TCRbeta repertoire sequencing.

Results and caveats for the whole study, not just this receptor: It was noted by the authors that total T cell responses may have been underestimated by the TCR breadth and depth analyses. Ad26.COV2.S recipients had higher spike-specific TCR breadth than placebo recipients (P = 0.0014). Substantial breadth of spike-specific CD8+ and CD4+ T cell responses was reported after vaccination. The study lacked the statistical power to compare responses across vaccine doses or regimens. Vaccine and placebo recipients had comparable non-spike TCR breadth, which fits with the vaccine containing only spike.

Comment on this clone: The specificity of this receptor is unknown. Per-nucleotide qualities are absent, and no much larger clonotype sits a single base away.

The immunoSEQ Assay was used to sequence TCRbeta CDR3 regions. After extraction, genomic DNA underwent amplification by bias-controlled multiplex PCR, followed by high-throughput sequencing. The paper's processing steps were these. Collapsing and filtering of sequences were performed to quantify the absolute abundance of each unique TCRbeta CDR3 region. Usable DNA was measured by amplifying reference genes present in all nucleated cells, and TCRbeta template counts were normalized to that usable DNA to estimate T cell fraction. Repertoire TCRs were annotated as SARS-CoV-2-specific when V gene, CDR3 amino acid sequence and J gene were exactly matched to a known reactive TCR set. MIRA supplied the reference SARS-CoV-2 TCR set, which was filtered for enrichment in COVID-19-positive ImmuneCODE repertoires so that public or cross-reactive TCRs were removed. Using the MIRA antigens, annotated TCRs were further analysed by specific ORF or by position within an ORF. Breadth was defined as annotated unique rearrangements over total unique productive rearrangements; depth was the summed frequency of those rearrangements. Two-sided Wilcoxon rank-sum tests were applied when comparing TCR breadth between groups. The table comes from immuneACCESS by way of TCRdb, which keeps in-frame sequences with V and J called. Part of the clones is missing from these tables; in studies checked, under half for an unresolved V gene and the rest for unknown reasons. V, J and clone size are taken as reported in that table, and D and trimming were inferred from the DNA itself. The sample includes approximately 500,000 clones, with around nine tenths observed a single time. The ten most abundant clones make up over 10% of the sample.

Per the germline V gene, LGHNA is the CDR1 and YSLEER is the CDR2. From the cysteine through the phenylalanine, the CDR3 covers 13 amino acids. The only DNA kept is the CDR3, 39 bases in frame from the first base. V is clipped by 5 bases and J by 4 bases, and the sequence between their germline boundaries is 11 bases long. The treatment or condition tag for this specimen amounts to: 15 to 20 received Ad26.COV2.S at low or high dose, single or two shots; 5 received placebo; per-sample allocation not given. For vaccine and placebo recipients, repertoires were sequenced using samples collected on day 63 after the first injection. In Cohort 1b, roughly 25 adults aged 18-55 years were enrolled at a single site in Boston, USA, between 29 July and 7 August 2020. As a vaccine, Ad26.COV2.S was a replication-incompetent adenovirus type 26 vector that expressed a prefusion-stabilized SARS-CoV-2 spike protein derived from the original Wuhan strain.

The sample in question was peripheral blood, obtained in a trial of Ad26.COV2.S vaccine versus placebo. The receptor was derived from a person aged 18-60 years who received the Ad26.COV2.S COVID-19 vaccine or a placebo. This receptor chain uses TRBV4-3 and TRBJ1-2; the D segment cannot be called with confidence. The CDR3 region reads CASSKGAGYGYTF. The DNA sequence reads TGCGCCAGCAGCAAGGGAGCAGGCTATGGCTACACCTTC.